The T cell receptor (beta chain) under discussion was sequenced for a study of OX40 agonist ivuxolimab in advanced cancers. Study background: Patient treatment consisted of intravenous ivuxolimab administration every 2 weeks at 0.01 to 10 mg/kg. In three patients, partial responses were observed, one with hepatocellular carcinoma and two with cutaneous melanoma. Enrolled patients in dose escalation had cancers that were hepatocellular carcinoma, melanoma, renal cell or head and neck cancer.

Patients who had autoimmune disease history or got systemic immunosuppression were left out. V dropped 5 bases and J dropped 11; count of bases not matched to a gene: 14. Germline V gives CDR1 SEHNR, CDR2 FQNEAQ (reference sequence). This CDR3 has 14 residues. Profiled with immunoSEQ multiplex PCR; TCRdb holds only in-frame clones, not every one. This table has around 27,000 clones, 90% appearing once. Sequenced material: CD4+ or CD8+ T cells sorted from blood, taken in a trial of the OX40 agonist ivuxolimab. The chain combines TRBV7-9 with TRBJ2-5, with TRBD2 matching 7 bases. The TCR comes from an adult with an advanced solid tumor such as melanoma, head and neck, liver or kidney cancer. The CDR3: CASSPAVGRREQYF. The CDR3 nucleotides read TGTGCCAGCAGCCCAGCGGTAGGGCGGCGGGAGCAGTACTTC.